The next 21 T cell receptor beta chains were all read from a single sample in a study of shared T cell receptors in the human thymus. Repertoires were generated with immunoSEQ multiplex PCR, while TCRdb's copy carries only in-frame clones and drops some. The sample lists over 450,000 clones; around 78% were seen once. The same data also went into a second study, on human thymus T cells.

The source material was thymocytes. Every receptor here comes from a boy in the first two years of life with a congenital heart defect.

Here the CDR3 reads CASGNWAYGYTF. The CDR3 region has the DNA TGTGCCAGCGGAAATTGGGCCTATGGCTACACCTTC. The genes are TRBV6-6 and TRBJ1-2; D ambiguous. The CDR3 length is 12 residues. Germline assignment: CDR1 MNHNY and CDR2 SVGAGI (reference sequence). V was clipped by 8 bases and J by 4 bases, with 11 bases between them.

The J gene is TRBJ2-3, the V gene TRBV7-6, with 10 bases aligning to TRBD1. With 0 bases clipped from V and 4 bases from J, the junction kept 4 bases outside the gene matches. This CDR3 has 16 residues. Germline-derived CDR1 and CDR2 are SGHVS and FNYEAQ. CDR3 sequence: CASSLAPDRGADTQYF. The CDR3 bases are TGTGCCAGCAGCTTAGCGCCGGACAGGGGGGCAGATACGCAGTATTTT.

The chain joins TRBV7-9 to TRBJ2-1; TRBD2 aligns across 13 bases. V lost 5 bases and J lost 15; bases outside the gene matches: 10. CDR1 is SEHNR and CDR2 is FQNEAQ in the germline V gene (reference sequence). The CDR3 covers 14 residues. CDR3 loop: CASSRQGLAGVVFF. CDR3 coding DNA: TGTGCCAGCAGCCGTCAAGGACTAGCGGGAGTTGTGTTCTTC. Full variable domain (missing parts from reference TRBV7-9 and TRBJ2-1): DTGVSQNPRHKITKRGQNVTFRCDPISEHNRLYWYRQTLGQGPEFLTYFQNEAQLEKSRLLSDRFSAERPKGSFSTLEIQRTEQGDSAMYLCASSRQGLAGVVFFGPGTRLTVL.

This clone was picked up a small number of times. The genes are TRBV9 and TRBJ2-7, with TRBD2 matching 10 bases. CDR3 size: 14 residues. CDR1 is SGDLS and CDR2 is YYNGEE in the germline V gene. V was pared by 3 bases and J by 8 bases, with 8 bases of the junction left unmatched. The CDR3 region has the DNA TGTGCCAGCAGCGCGCTAGCGGGAGAAGTTAAGCAGTACTTC. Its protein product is CASSALAGEVKQYF.

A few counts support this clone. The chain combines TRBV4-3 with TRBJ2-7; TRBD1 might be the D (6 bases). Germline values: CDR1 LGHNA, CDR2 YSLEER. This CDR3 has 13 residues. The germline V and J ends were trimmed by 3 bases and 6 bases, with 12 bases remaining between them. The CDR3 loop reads CASSHSGVPEQYF. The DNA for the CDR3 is TGCGCCAGCAGCCATTCAGGGGTTCCCGAGCAGTACTTC.

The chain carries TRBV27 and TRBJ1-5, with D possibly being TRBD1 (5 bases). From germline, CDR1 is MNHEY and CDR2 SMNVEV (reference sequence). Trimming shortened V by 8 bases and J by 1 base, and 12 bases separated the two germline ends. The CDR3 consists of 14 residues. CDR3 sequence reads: CASGGTGSNQPQHF. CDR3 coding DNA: TGTGCCAGCGGCGGGACGGGCAGCAATCAGCCCCAGCATTTT.

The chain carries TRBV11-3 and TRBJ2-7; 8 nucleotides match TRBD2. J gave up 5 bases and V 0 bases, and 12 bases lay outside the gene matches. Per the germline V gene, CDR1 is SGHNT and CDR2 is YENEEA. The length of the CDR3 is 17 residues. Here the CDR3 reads CASSLDRRAGDSHEQYF. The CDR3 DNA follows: TGTGCCAGCAGCTTAGATCGGCGAGCGGGAGATTCCCACGAGCAGTACTTC.

CDR3 loop: CASSQVETDSRKVNYGYTF. CDR3 coding DNA: TGTGCCAGCAGCCAAGTCGAGACGGACAGCCGCAAGGTGAACTATGGCTACACCTTC. The chain is built from TRBV14 and TRBJ1-2; a weak D match, TRBD1 (6 bases). Trimming shortened V by 1 base and J by 2 bases, and 23 bases separated the two germline ends. The CDR3 has 19 amino acids. Germline V gene lookup returns CDR1 SGHDN and CDR2 FVKESK. The whole variable domain, filled in from reference TRBV14 and TRBJ1-2, reads EAGVTQFPSHSVIEKGQTVTLRCDPISGHDNLYWYRRVMGKEIKFLLHFVKESKQDESGMPNNRFLAERTGGTYSTLKVQPAELEDSGVYFCASSQVETDSRKVNYGYTFGSGTRLTVV.

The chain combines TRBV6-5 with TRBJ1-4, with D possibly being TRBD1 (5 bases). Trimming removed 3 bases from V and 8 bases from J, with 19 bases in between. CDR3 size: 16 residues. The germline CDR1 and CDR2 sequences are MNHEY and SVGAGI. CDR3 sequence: CASSYLQGGVREKLFF. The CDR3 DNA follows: TGTGCCAGCAGTTATCTTCAGGGCGGTGTTAGAGAAAAACTGTTTTTT.

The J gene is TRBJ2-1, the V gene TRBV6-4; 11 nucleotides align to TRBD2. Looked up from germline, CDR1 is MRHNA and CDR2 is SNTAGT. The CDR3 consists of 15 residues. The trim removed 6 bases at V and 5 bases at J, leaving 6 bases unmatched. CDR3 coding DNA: TGTGCCAGCAGCGTTAGCGGGAGGGCCAACAATGAGCAGTTCTTC. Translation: CASSVSGRANNEQFF.

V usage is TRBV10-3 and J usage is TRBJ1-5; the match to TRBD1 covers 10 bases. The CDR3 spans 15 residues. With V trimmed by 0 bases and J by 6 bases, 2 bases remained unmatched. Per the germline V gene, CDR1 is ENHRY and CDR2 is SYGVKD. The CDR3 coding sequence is TGTGCCATCAGTGAGTCGGGGGACAGGGGTCAGCCCCAGCATTTT. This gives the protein CAISESGDRGQPQHF.

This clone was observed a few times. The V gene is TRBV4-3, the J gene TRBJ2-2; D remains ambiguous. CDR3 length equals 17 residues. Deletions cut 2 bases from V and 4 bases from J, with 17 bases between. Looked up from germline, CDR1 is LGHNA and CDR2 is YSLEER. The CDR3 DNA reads TGCGCCAGCAGCCAATTCTTTCACAAATTGATCACCGGGGAGCTGTTTTTT. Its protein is CASSQFFHKLITGELFF.

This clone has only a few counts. CDR3 loop: CASSLQGGYTF. CDR3 nucleotides: TGTGCCAGCAGCCTACAGGGGGGCTACACCTTC. The chain combines TRBV13 with TRBJ1-2; TRBD1 matches at 7 bases. V gave up 5 bases and J gave up 8 bases; unmatched junction bases: 2. CDR3 length equals 11 residues. Germline CDR1 PRHDT, CDR2 FYEKMQ (reference sequence).

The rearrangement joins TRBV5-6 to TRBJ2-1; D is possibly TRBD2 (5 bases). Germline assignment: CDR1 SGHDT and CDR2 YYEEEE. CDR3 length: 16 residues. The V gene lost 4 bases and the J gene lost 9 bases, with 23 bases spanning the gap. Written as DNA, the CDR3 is TGTGCCAGCAGCCCGTCCCTAAGCGGTCCAAGGATTGAGCAGTTCTTC. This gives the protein CASSPSLSGPRIEQFF.

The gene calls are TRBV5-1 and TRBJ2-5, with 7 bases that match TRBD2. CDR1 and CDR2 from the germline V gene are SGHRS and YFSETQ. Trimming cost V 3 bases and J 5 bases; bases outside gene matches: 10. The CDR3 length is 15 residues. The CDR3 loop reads CASSSWGRAAETQYF. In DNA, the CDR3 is TGCGCCAGCAGCTCATGGGGGAGGGCCGCGGAGACCCAGTACTTC.

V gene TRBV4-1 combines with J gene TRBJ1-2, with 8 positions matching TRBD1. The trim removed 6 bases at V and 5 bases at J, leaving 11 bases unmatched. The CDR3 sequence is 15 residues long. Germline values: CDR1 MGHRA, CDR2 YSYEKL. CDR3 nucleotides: TGCGCCAGCAGGCGCGAAGCCGGGACAGGATATGGCTACACCTTC. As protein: CASRREAGTGYGYTF.

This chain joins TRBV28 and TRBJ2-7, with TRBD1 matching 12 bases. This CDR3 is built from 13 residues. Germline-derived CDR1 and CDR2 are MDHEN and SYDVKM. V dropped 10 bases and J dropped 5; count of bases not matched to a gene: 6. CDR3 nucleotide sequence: TGTGCCACCGAGGGGACAGGGGGCCACGAGCAGTACTTC. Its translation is CATEGTGGHEQYF.

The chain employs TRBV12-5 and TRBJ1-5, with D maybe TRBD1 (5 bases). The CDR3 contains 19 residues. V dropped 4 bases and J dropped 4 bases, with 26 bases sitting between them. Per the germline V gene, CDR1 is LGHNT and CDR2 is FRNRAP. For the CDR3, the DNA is TGTGCTAGTGGTTCGGGGGGTACTGAGGTGTGGTCGATTAATCAGCCCCAGCATTTT. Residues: CASGSGGTEVWSINQPQHF.

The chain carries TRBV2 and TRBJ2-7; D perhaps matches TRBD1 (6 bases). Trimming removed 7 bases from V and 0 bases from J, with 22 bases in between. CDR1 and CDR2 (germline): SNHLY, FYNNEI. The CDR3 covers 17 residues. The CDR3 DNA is TGTGCCAGCATGCTCCACTCTGACAGGCCCCGCTCCTACGAGCAGTACTTC. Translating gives CASMLHSDRPRSYEQYF.

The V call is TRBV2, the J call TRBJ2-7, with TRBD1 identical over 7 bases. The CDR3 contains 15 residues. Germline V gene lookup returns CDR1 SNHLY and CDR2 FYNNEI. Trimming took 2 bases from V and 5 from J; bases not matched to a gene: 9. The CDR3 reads CASSERQGGSNEQYF. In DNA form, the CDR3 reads TGTGCCAGCAGTGAAAGACAGGGCGGGTCGAACGAGCAGTACTTC.

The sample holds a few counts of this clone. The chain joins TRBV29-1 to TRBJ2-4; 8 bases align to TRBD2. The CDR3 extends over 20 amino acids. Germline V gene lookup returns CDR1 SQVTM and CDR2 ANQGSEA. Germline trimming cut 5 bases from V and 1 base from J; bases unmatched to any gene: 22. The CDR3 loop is CSVLVTPGGRFPGAKNIQYF. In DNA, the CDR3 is TGCAGCGTTTTGGTGACTCCGGGCGGGAGGTTTCCCGGGGCCAAAAACATTCAGTACTTC. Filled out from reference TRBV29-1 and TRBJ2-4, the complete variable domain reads SAVISQKPSRDICQRGTSLTIQCQVDSQVTMMFWYRQQPGQSLTLIATANQGSEATYESGFVIDKFPISRPNLTFSTLTVSNMSPEDSSIYLCSVLVTPGGRFPGAKNIQYFGAGTRLSVL.